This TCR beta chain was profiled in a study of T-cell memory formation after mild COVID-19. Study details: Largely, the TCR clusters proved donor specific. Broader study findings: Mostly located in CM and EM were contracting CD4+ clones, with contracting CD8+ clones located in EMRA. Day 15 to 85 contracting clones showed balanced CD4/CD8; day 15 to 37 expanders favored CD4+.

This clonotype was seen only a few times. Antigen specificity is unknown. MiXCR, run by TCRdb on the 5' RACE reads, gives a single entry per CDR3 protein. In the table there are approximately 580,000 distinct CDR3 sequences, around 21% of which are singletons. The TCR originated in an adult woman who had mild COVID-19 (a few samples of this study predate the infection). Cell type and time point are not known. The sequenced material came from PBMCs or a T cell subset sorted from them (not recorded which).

CDR3 protein: CASRLGQGDGYTF. CDR3 sequence (DNA): TGTGCCAGCAGATTAGGACAGGGGGATGGCTACACCTTC. The rearrangement links TRBV25-1 to TRBJ1-2, with 10 bases aligning to TRBD1. The CDR3 totals 13 residues. The trim removed 6 bases at V and 6 bases at J, leaving 4 bases unmatched. Looked up from germline, CDR1 is MGHDK and CDR2 is SYGVNS.